Following are 16 T cell receptor beta chains from one sample sequenced in a study of beta chain features in type 1 diabetes. Isolated RNA was reverse transcribed in full, so expressed TCRB transcripts were sequenced. TCRdb's copy holds only in-frame clones and misses some; the assay was immunoSEQ multiplex PCR. The table lists a few hundred thousand clones, around 16% of them singletons. Sequenced: naive CD4+ T cells from blood. The source of these receptors is a woman younger than 35 in good health.

This clone was found once. The rearrangement uses TRBV4-3 and TRBJ2-1; 13 nucleotides line up with TRBD2. The CDR3 extends over 17 amino acids. Per germline, CDR1 LGHNA and CDR2 YSLEER. V gave up 4 bases and J gave up 0 bases; unmatched junction bases: 3. In nucleotides, the CDR3 is TGCGCCAGCAGCCCCCGGACTAGCGGGAGCTCCTACAATGAGCAGTTCTTC. As protein: CASSPRTSGSSYNEQFF.

Here the CDR3 DNA reads TGTGCCTGGAGTCGACAGCACGGGGGATACGAGCAGTACTTC. Protein: CAWSRQHGGYEQYF. This chain joins TRBV30 and TRBJ2-7, with D perhaps matching TRBD2 (6 bases). Trimming pared 2 bases from V and 4 bases from J, leaving 15 bases between. This CDR3 contains 14 residues. The germline V gene has CDR1 GTSNPN and CDR2 SVGIG (reference sequence).

This clone was picked up a small number of times. This chain links TRBV11-2 with TRBJ2-1; 10 nucleotides agree with TRBD2. J gave up 2 bases and V 5 bases, and 9 bases lay outside the gene matches. The CDR3 covers 17 residues. Germline CDR1 reads SGHAT; CDR2 reads FQNNGV. The CDR3 reads CASSPFAGLATYNEQFF. The DNA of the CDR3 is TGTGCCAGCAGCCCGTTTGCGGGACTAGCGACCTACAATGAGCAGTTCTTC.

The rearrangement links TRBV5-4 to TRBJ2-1, with a tentative D call TRBD2 (7 bases). Trimming shortened V by 7 bases and J by 7 bases, and 15 bases separated the two germline ends. The CDR3 is 13 amino acids. The V gene's germline CDR1 is SGHNT and CDR2 YYREEE (reference sequence). The CDR3 coding sequence is TGTGCCAGCCCACACAGGGAGGGGAATGAGCAGTTCTTC. Translated, it gives CASPHREGNEQFF.

This clone occurred a few times. The chain carries TRBV4-1 and TRBJ1-3, with a possible D match to TRBD1 (6 bases). The CDR3 length is 18 residues. The germline V gene encodes CDR1 MGHRA and CDR2 YSYEKL. V shed 2 bases and J shed 0 bases, with 17 bases lying between them. The CDR3 DNA sequence: TGCGCCAGCAGCCAACGAGCAGCGAGGGACATCTCTGGAAACACCATATATTTT. Translation gives CASSQRAARDISGNTIYF.

This clone came up a few times. The chain employs TRBV30 and TRBJ2-1; 7 nucleotides line up with TRBD2. Germline V CDR1 and CDR2: GTSNPN, SVGIG (reference sequence). The V gene end was trimmed by 4 bases and the J gene end by 0 bases; junction bases not matched to a gene: 3. CDR3 length: 14 residues. Written as DNA, the CDR3 is TGTGCCTGGATCCTAGCGGACTCCTACAATGAGCAGTTCTTC. Its protein is CAWILADSYNEQFF.

The chain is built from TRBV18 and TRBJ2-5; D possibly corresponds to TRBD2 (6 bases). V was pared by 2 bases and J by 5 bases, with 12 bases between. The CDR3 has 14 amino acids. Germline CDR1 KGHSH, CDR2 LQKENI. CDR3 region: CASSPGGGVETQYF. The CDR3 nucleotides read TGTGCCAGCTCACCAGGCGGAGGGGTCGAGACCCAGTACTTC.

There are a few counts of this clone. The rearrangement joins TRBV10-3 to TRBJ2-7; 7 nucleotides match TRBD1. CDR3 length equals 14 residues. Germline values: CDR1 ENHRY, CDR2 SYGVKD. V was pared by 5 bases and J by 2 bases, with 6 bases of the junction left unmatched. The CDR3 region has the DNA TGTGCCATCAGTTTCGGACAGGACACCTACGAGCAGTACTTC. This sequence encodes CAISFGQDTYEQYF.

The rearrangement links TRBV6-1 to TRBJ2-1; 7 bases align to TRBD2. CDR3 length: 16 residues. CDR1 and CDR2 (germline): MNHNS, SASEGT. J was trimmed by 3 bases and V by 4 bases; bases with no gene match: 9. CDR3: CASSGEGSGNYNEQFF. CDR3 in DNA: TGTGCCAGCAGTGGGGAGGGTAGCGGAAACTACAATGAGCAGTTCTTC.

Details on this clone: Other DNA variants within this sample encode the same CDR3. The chain uses TRBV28 and TRBJ2-5, with TRBD2 identical over 9 bases. The germline V gene encodes CDR1 MDHEN and CDR2 SYDVKM. J was trimmed by 2 bases and V by 8 bases; bases with no gene match: 3. The CDR3 runs to 13 residues. The CDR3 reads CASSSGGQETQYF. CDR3 coding DNA: TGTGCCAGCTCCAGCGGGGGGCAAGAGACCCAGTACTTC.

CDR3 protein: CASSRGSGDSGANVLTF. CDR3 nucleotides: TGTGCCAGCAGCCGGGGTTCAGGCGACTCTGGGGCCAACGTCCTGACTTTC. The chain combines TRBV7-8 with TRBJ2-6; D is perhaps TRBD2 (5 bases). The CDR3 loop spans 17 amino acids. V gave up 5 bases and J gave up 0 bases, with 14 bases separating them. Per germline, CDR1 SGHVS and CDR2 FQNEAQ.

V is TRBV5-1 and J is TRBJ1-5; weak D call: TRBD1 (6 bases). The germline V gene has CDR1 SGHRS and CDR2 YFSETQ. The CDR3 covers 16 residues. V lost 4 bases, J lost 4 bases, and 18 bases lay in between. The CDR3: CASSPGGGGLNQPQHF. CDR3 DNA sequence: TGCGCCAGCAGCCCGGGAGGCGGGGGGCTAAATCAGCCCCAGCATTTT.

In this sample, this clone turned up a few times. The rearrangement joins TRBV6-5 to TRBJ1-2; weak D call: TRBD1 (6 bases). Germline V gene data show CDR1 as MNHEY and CDR2 as SVGAGI. The CDR3 is 12 residues long. V shed 5 bases and J shed 8 bases, with 12 bases lying between them. The CDR3: CASSGQPEGYTF. In DNA, the CDR3 is TGTGCCAGCAGTGGACAGCCGGAGGGCTACACCTTC.

This clone was seen only a few times. The V and J genes are TRBV7-6 and TRBJ2-7; weak D call: TRBD2 (5 bases). The CDR3 sequence is 15 residues long. V was cut by 2 bases and J by 4 bases, with 15 bases left in between. Germline V lookup: CDR1 SGHVS, CDR2 FNYEAQ. The CDR3: CASSLSPEGPYEQYF. In DNA form, the CDR3 reads TGTGCCAGCAGCTTATCCCCCGAGGGTCCTTACGAGCAGTACTTC. The full variable domain, its missing parts supplied by reference TRBV7-6 and TRBJ2-7, is GAGVSQSPRYKVTKRGQDVALRCDPISGHVSLYWYRQALGQGPEFLTYFNYEAQQDKSGLPNDRFSAERPEGSISTLTIQRTEQRDSAMYRCASSLSPEGPYEQYFGPGTRLTVT.

In this sample, this clone turned up a few times. The chain carries TRBV7-3 and TRBJ2-5, with TRBD1 matching over 8 bases. Losses at the gene ends were 2 bases for V and 1 base for J; bases not matched to a gene: 0. From germline, CDR1 is SGHTA and CDR2 FQGTGA. The CDR3 contains 14 residues. As DNA, the CDR3 is TGTGCCAGCAGCTTAGACAGGGGCCAAGAGACCCAGTACTTC. The encoded protein is CASSLDRGQETQYF. Full variable domain (missing parts from reference TRBV7-3 and TRBJ2-5): GAGVSQTPSNKVTEKGKYVELRCDPISGHTALYWYRQSLGQGPEFLIYFQGTGAADDSGLPNDRFFAVRPEGSVSTLKIQRTERGDSAVYLCASSLDRGQETQYFGPGTRLLVL.

This clone was seen only a few times. This chain links TRBV30 with TRBJ2-3, with TRBD2 matching 8 bases. CDR3 length: 17 amino acids. V lost 2 bases to trimming and J lost 2 bases; unmatched junction nucleotides: 12. Germline CDR1 GTSNPN, CDR2 SVGIG (reference sequence). In DNA form, the CDR3 reads TGTGCCTGGAGTCCGGCGGGAGGTACCTCCAACACAGATACGCAGTATTTT. It is translated as CAWSPAGGTSNTDTQYF.